These T cell receptor beta chains were read from a single sample in a study of CD4+ T cells in melanoma. Assay: immunoSEQ multiplex PCR; the TCRdb copy retains only in-frame clones and omits some. The sample comprises a few thousand clones, about three fifths of which are singletons, and more than 25% rests with the top ten. The sequenced material came from cells from a culture (not recorded whether cultured in vitro). The receptors shown here come from a human donor with melanoma. CDR3s leave out the opening cysteine and the closing phenylalanine or tryptophan.

v_call	j_call	cdr3_aa
TRBV29-1	TRBJ2-1	SVAGTTTRIMNEQF
TRBV11-2	TRBJ2-1	ASSLVAGGFYNEQF
TRBV28	TRBJ2-7	ASSSYRGLTEQY
TRBV6-5	TRBJ1-3	ASSYSYGASGNTIY
TRBV6-5	TRBJ2-2	ASTRGQGTGELF
TRBV7-6	TRBJ2-1	ASSLYGTGDYNEQF
TRBV7-9	TRBJ1-6	ASSATGRNSPLH
TRBV7-3	TRBJ1-2	ASSLGGDYGYT
TRBV7-9	TRBJ1-2	ASSLGVGGVEGYT
TRBV18	TRBJ2-4	ASSPPEQRAKNIQY